This T cell receptor (beta chain) was retrieved from a study of blood T cell repertoires in COVID-19. Study at large: PBMCs, B-cell-depleted T cells, or T cells were the source of the cDNA or gDNA that made up the material.

The CDR3 is made up of 15 amino acids. CDR1 is SGHTA, CDR2 FQGNSA, per germline. Trimming took 5 bases from V and 2 from J, leaving 13 bases between them. Per the original methods: Amplification from reference gene primers served as the basis for estimated nucleated cell counts. Method: immunoSEQ multiplex PCR; TCRdb's copy keeps in-frame clones and lacks some. The DNA was the basis for D and trimming; V, J and clone size are from that table. The sample has more than 100,000 clones; approximately 88% are singletons. The sample consisted of peripheral blood. The chain links TRBV7-2 to TRBJ1-3; a possible D gene is TRBD1 (5 bases). The origin of this receptor is a human donor in a cohort sampled during active COVID-19. In nucleotides, the CDR3 is TGTGCCAGCAGCCCAAGGGGAGGGGCTGGAAACACCATATATTTT. As protein: CASSPRGGAGNTIYF.